This T cell receptor beta chain is drawn from a study of blood T cell repertoires in COVID-19. TCRdb's table, derived via immunoSEQ multiplex PCR, lists solely in-frame clones and lacks some. The sample shows about 480,000 clones, roughly nine tenths of them seen only once. Categorization into cohorts depended on clinical history that participants reported. Trimming took 2 bases from V and 5 from J, leaving 13 bases between them. This CDR3 is 16 amino acids long. The germline gives CDR1 MNHNS, CDR2 SASEGT. The clonotype originates from a woman aged 55-70 years who had recovered from COVID-19. The sample was PBMCs or T cells enriched from blood (not recorded which). This chain uses TRBV6-1 with TRBJ1-6; D is unclear. In DNA form, the CDR3 reads TGTGCCAGCAGTGAAACGTGGATGCAGGATAATTCACCCCTCCACTTT. It yields the protein CASSETWMQDNSPLHF.